A single sample gave rise to the 17 T cell receptor beta chains below, sequenced in a study of a mutant IDH1 vaccine in newly diagnosed glioma. No cognate antigen is known for these TCRs. Method: immunoSEQ multiplex PCR; TCRdb's copy keeps in-frame clones and lacks some. Here the sample spans 60,000 to 75,000 clones, more than 85% being singletons. Time point given: week 35, safety follow-up. The study gave 300 ug of mutant IDH1 20-mer peptide per vaccine dose, with topical imiquimod. The material sequenced was PBMCs, taken from a glioma patient whose treatment included an IDH1 peptide vaccine. The receptors stem from a man younger than 40 with glioma.

V gene TRBV30 combines with J gene TRBJ2-6, with D possibly TRBD1 on 6 matching bases. There are 22 residues in the CDR3. V lost 4 bases to trimming and J lost 5 bases, with 36 bases between them. The germline V gene encodes CDR1 GTSNPN and CDR2 SVGIG (reference sequence). CDR3 sequence (DNA): TGTGCCTGGAAAGCTAAAGGAGATTATGGGGACATCATCTCAAAAAGGGCCAACGTCCTGACTTTC. This sequence encodes CAWKAKGDYGDIISKRANVLTF.

The chain couples TRBV5-8 to TRBJ2-7; D unclear. Germline V lookup: CDR1 SGHTS, CDR2 YDEGEE. CDR3 length: 12 amino acids. V was shortened by 4 bases and J by 6 bases, with 11 bases between the two germline ends. CDR3 loop: CASSLHGREQYF. The DNA of the CDR3 is TGTGCCAGCAGCCTACATGGGCGCGAGCAGTACTTC.

The chain recombines TRBV6-6 with TRBJ2-7; D ambiguous. Trimming removed 6 bases at V and 0 bases at J, with 3 bases between. The CDR3 covers 11 residues. Per germline, CDR1 MNHNY and CDR2 SVGAGI (reference sequence). The CDR3 is CASRSSYEQYF. As DNA, the CDR3 is TGTGCCAGCAGGAGCTCCTACGAGCAGTACTTC.

This chain joins TRBV27 and TRBJ2-1, with D hard to call. Trimming pared 5 bases from V and 10 bases from J, leaving 18 bases between. Germline V CDR1 and CDR2: MNHEY, SMNVEV (reference sequence). The CDR3 spans 14 residues. CDR3 nucleotide sequence: TGTGCCAGCAGTCATTTCTCTTCGGGCAGGGAGCAGTTCTTC. Its translation: CASSHFSSGREQFF.

CDR3 coding DNA: TGCAGCGCCCTGGCCGGGGGCGAGACCCAGTACTTC. Encoded protein: CSALAGGETQYF. The chain uses TRBV29-1 and TRBJ2-5; D assignment may be TRBD1 or TRBD2 (6 bases each). V was cut by 7 bases and J by 5 bases, with 14 bases left in between. Germline assignment: CDR1 SQVTM and CDR2 ANQGSEA. CDR3 length: 12 amino acids.

The V and J genes are TRBV7-9 and TRBJ1-2; D unclear. Trimming took 7 bases from V and 8 from J, leaving 17 bases between them. Germline loops: CDR1 SEHNR, CDR2 FQNEAQ (reference sequence). This CDR3 has 13 residues. CDR3 in amino acids: CASTLGTGAGYTF. The CDR3 DNA reads as TGTGCCAGCACCTTGGGAACGGGAGCCGGCTACACCTTC.

The chain couples TRBV28 to TRBJ1-1; D ambiguous. The CDR3 loop spans 16 amino acids. The V end was cut by 1 base, the J end by 2 bases, with 14 bases between. The germline CDR1 and CDR2 sequences are MDHEN and SYDVKM. CDR3 nucleotide sequence: TGTGCCAGCAGTTTATTTAGCGTACGACTAAACACTGAAGCTTTCTTT. It specifies CASSLFSVRLNTEAFF.

The chain carries TRBV30 and TRBJ2-7; 8 bases are a match to TRBD2. The CDR3 loop spans 18 amino acids. V trimming: 3 bases; J trimming: 6 bases; junction bases outside the gene matches: 22. Germline-derived CDR1 and CDR2 are GTSNPN and SVGIG (reference sequence). This chain's CDR3 is CAWRERVRIPGLVSEQYF. Here the CDR3 DNA reads TGTGCCTGGAGAGAGAGGGTAAGAATACCGGGACTAGTAAGCGAGCAGTACTTC.

The chain has TRBV19 and TRBJ1-6; possible D gene TRBD1, 5 bases. CDR1 is LNHDA, CDR2 SQIVND, per germline (reference sequence). The CDR3 is 13 amino acids. Trimming took 5 bases from V and 9 from J, leaving 11 bases between them. In DNA form, the CDR3 reads TGTGCCAGTAGTTCCCCCGGGGGTTCACCCCTCCACTTT. Encoded protein: CASSSPGGSPLHF.

The chain couples TRBV18 to TRBJ1-4, with 7 bases that match TRBD1. Looked up from germline, CDR1 is KGHSH and CDR2 is LQKENI. The CDR3 has 15 amino acids. Trimming at V came to 3 bases and at J to 8 bases, leaving 9 bases not matched to a gene. The DNA for the CDR3 is TGTGCCAGCTCACCCCCCACAGGGGAGGGAGAAAAACTGTTTTTT. Protein: CASSPPTGEGEKLFF.

The CDR3 here is CASSPQSGTFGYTF. Written as DNA, the CDR3 is TGTGCCAGCAGTCCTCAATCCGGGACGTTTGGCTACACCTTC. The V call is TRBV28, the J call TRBJ1-2; D might be TRBD1 (5 bases). The germline V gene has CDR1 MDHEN and CDR2 SYDVKM. CDR3 length equals 14 residues. V was cut by 5 bases and J by 7 bases, with 17 bases left in between.

This chain connects TRBV28 to TRBJ1-1; 8 bases align to TRBD1. Germline CDR1 MDHEN, CDR2 SYDVKM. This CDR3 is built from 16 residues. Trimming took 7 bases from V and 3 from J; bases not matched to a gene: 13. CDR3 nucleotides: TGTGCCAGCACCCAGGAGGCTTTGACAGGGGACACTGAAGCTTTCTTT. Its protein product is CASTQEALTGDTEAFF.

The rearrangement joins TRBV19 to TRBJ2-7; the D call may be TRBD1 or TRBD2 (6 bases each). Trimming removed 4 bases at V and 4 bases at J, with 14 bases between. This CDR3 is 14 amino acids long. CDR1 and CDR2 from the germline V gene are LNHDA and SQIVND (reference sequence). CDR3 protein: CASSKGQGRYEQYF. In nucleotides, the CDR3 is TGTGCCAGTAGTAAGGGGCAGGGGAGGTACGAGCAGTACTTC. Drawing the rest from reference TRBV19 and TRBJ2-7, the complete variable domain is DGGITQSPKYLFRKEGQNVTLSCEQNLNHDAMYWYRQDPGQGLRLIYYSQIVNDFQKGDIAEGYSVSREKKESFPLTVTSAQKNPTAFYLCASSKGQGRYEQYFGPGTRLTVT.

This clone came up a few times. This rearrangement joins TRBV19 to TRBJ1-5, with 9 bases aligning to TRBD1. This CDR3 contains 16 residues. V was pared by 3 bases and J by 5 bases, with 8 bases of the junction left unmatched. Germline assignment: CDR1 LNHDA and CDR2 SQIVND (reference sequence). CDR3 DNA sequence: TGTGCCAGTAGTATCCGGGACAGGGAGATGGATCAGCCCCAGCATTTT. Translation gives CASSIRDREMDQPQHF.

The chain links TRBV6-5 to TRBJ1-2, with D unresolved. This CDR3 comprises 13 residues. Trimming took 7 bases from V and 9 from J, leaving 18 bases between them. Per the germline V gene, CDR1 is MNHEY and CDR2 is SVGAGI. For the CDR3, the DNA is TGTGCCAGCACCCAGTCGGGGTTTAGGCGCTACACCTTC. Its translation is CASTQSGFRRYTF.

In DNA, the CDR3 is TGTGCCAGCAGTGGGGAACACTTTAGCGGGAGTTTTGCAGATACGCAGTATTTT. It translates to CASSGEHFSGSFADTQYF. This chain joins TRBV6-1 and TRBJ2-3, with 9 nucleotides matching TRBD2. CDR1 is MNHNS and CDR2 is SASEGT in the germline V gene. The CDR3 totals 18 residues. After removal of 4 bases from V and 4 bases from J, the junction contained 15 bases not matched to a gene.

This sequence joins TRBV5-4 and TRBJ1-1, with TRBD1 matching over 7 bases. The CDR3 runs to 13 residues. V gave up 4 bases and J gave up 5 bases; unmatched junction bases: 5. The germline CDR1 and CDR2 sequences are SGHNT and YYREEE (reference sequence). The CDR3 DNA is TGTGCCAGCAGCGCGGACAGGTTGACTGAAGCTTTCTTT. This sequence encodes CASSADRLTEAFF.